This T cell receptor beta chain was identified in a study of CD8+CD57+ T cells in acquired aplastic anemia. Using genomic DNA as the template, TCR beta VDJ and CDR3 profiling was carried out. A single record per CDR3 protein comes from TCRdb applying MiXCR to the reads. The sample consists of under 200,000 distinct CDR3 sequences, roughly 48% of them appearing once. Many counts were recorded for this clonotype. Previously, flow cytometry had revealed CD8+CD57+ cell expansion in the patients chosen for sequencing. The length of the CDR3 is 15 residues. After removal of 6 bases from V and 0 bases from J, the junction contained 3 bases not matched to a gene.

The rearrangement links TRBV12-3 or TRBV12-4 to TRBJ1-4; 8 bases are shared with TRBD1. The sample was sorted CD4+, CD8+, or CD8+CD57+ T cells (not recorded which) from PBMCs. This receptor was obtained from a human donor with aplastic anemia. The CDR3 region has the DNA TGTGCCAGCAGCCGACAGGGGCCAACTAATGAAAAACTGTTTTTT. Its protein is CASSRQGPTNEKLFF.